The entry that follows covers one TCR beta chain sequence. Germline assignment: CDR1 SGHDT and CDR2 YYEEEE. This CDR3 comprises 16 residues. V shed 4 bases, J shed 5 bases, and the junction held 9 bases outside the gene matches. This sample was included in a study of T-cell reconstitution after alpha-beta-depleted transplantation in children. As it was prepared, the TCRbeta library received unique molecular identifiers. TCRdb called the PCR reads again in MiXCR, with one record for every CDR3 protein. The top ten clones hold around 5.8% of a sample with approximately 490,000 distinct CDR3 sequences, roughly an eighth of them seen once.

This specimen was PBMCs from the stem cell graft donor, taken from the stem cell graft. The sequence was collected from a human donor who donated a stem cell graft to a child with combined immunodeficiency. V gene TRBV5-6 combines with J gene TRBJ2-1; TRBD2 matches at 10 bases. CDR3 DNA: TGTGCCAGCAGCACTCTAACTAGCGGGGTAAACAATGAGCAGTTCTTC. This translates into CASSTLTSGVNNEQFF. The entire variable domain, with the rest obtained from reference TRBV5-6 and TRBJ2-1, is as follows: DAGVTQSPTHLIKTRGQQVTLRCSPKSGHDTVSWYQQALGQGPQFIFQYYEEEERQRGNFPDRFSGHQFPNYSSELNVNALLLGDSALYLCASSTLTSGVNNEQFFGPGTRLTVL.